A single sample is the source of the 16 T cell receptor beta chains below, sequenced in a study of T cell responses to AZD1222 COVID-19 vaccine. The method was immunoSEQ multiplex PCR; TCRdb's version includes in-frame clones alone and lacks a portion of them. The sample records 150,000 to 200,000 clones, approximately 86% being singletons. Sample: peripheral blood, taken on day 0 of AZD1222 vaccination. These TCRs come from an adult in good health.

V and J are TRBV28 and TRBJ2-7, with TRBD2 identical over 10 bases. V shed 1 base and J 7 bases; nucleotides not matched to a gene: 7. Germline CDR1 reads MDHEN; CDR2 reads SYDVKM. The CDR3 covers 15 residues. CDR3 residues: CASSLLASGSEEQYF. CDR3 nucleotides: TGTGCCAGCAGTTTATTGGCTAGCGGGAGTGAGGAGCAGTACTTC.

This rearrangement joins TRBV6-5 to TRBJ1-1, with unresolved D. The CDR3 sequence is 13 residues long. V gave up 7 bases and J gave up 4 bases, with 13 bases separating them. Germline CDR1 is MNHEY and CDR2 is SVGAGI. The CDR3 coding sequence is TGTGCCAGCAAAGAGACAATCGGCACTGAAGCTTTCTTT. Translating it yields CASKETIGTEAFF.

The V and J genes are TRBV30 and TRBJ1-2; D remains unclear. The germline V and J ends were trimmed by 0 bases and 8 bases, with 7 bases remaining between them. This CDR3 has 11 residues. Germline loops: CDR1 GTSNPN, CDR2 SVGIG (reference sequence). In DNA, the CDR3 is TGTGCCTGGAGTGTAAGTTTCGGCTACACCTTC. This codes for CAWSVSFGYTF.

In this sample, this clone turned up a few times. The chain uses TRBV5-6 and TRBJ1-3; a possible D gene is TRBD1 (6 bases). Germline CDR1 is SGHDT and CDR2 is YYEEEE. The CDR3 extends over 15 amino acids. V lost 0 bases to trimming and J lost 4 bases, with 11 bases between them. The CDR3 DNA is TGTGCCAGCAGCTTGGTACAGGGCGCGGGAAACACCATATATTTT. Encoded protein: CASSLVQGAGNTIYF. Complete variable domain (other parts from reference TRBV5-6 and TRBJ1-3): DAGVTQSPTHLIKTRGQQVTLRCSPKSGHDTVSWYQQALGQGPQFIFQYYEEEERQRGNFPDRFSGHQFPNYSSELNVNALLLGDSALYLCASSLVQGAGNTIYFGEGSWLTVV.

The chain joins TRBV19 to TRBJ1-3; TRBD1 matches 9 bases. The CDR3 consists of 19 residues. V dropped 8 bases and J dropped 0; count of bases not matched to a gene: 17. Looked up from germline, CDR1 is LNHDA and CDR2 is SQIVND (reference sequence). The CDR3 coding sequence is TGTGCCAGTGCACCGGGACAGGGAGTTAAGGTGGTCTCTGGAAACACCATATATTTT. Translation gives CASAPGQGVKVVSGNTIYF.

The chain recombines TRBV5-1 with TRBJ1-3; D gene ambiguous. Germline V gives CDR1 SGHRS, CDR2 YFSETQ. V was pared by 1 base and J by 7 bases, with 6 bases between. The CDR3 runs 12 residues. The CDR3 loop reads CASSLNRNTIYF. The CDR3, as DNA: TGCGCCAGCAGCTTGAATCGTAACACCATATATTTT.

J is TRBJ2-1 and V is TRBV19, with 8 nucleotides matching TRBD2. Germline values: CDR1 LNHDA, CDR2 SQIVND (reference sequence). Trimming took 5 bases from V and 1 from J; bases not matched to a gene: 13. The CDR3 covers 18 residues. The CDR3 DNA is TGTGCCAGTAGTGCCCTTATGAGCGGGAGATGGTCCTACAATGAGCAGTTCTTC. This sequence encodes CASSALMSGRWSYNEQFF.

V and J are TRBV5-1 and TRBJ2-3, with 14 positions matching TRBD2. The CDR3 runs to 16 residues. Per germline, CDR1 SGHRS and CDR2 YFSETQ. V trimming: 4 bases; J trimming: 2 bases; junction bases outside the gene matches: 3. The DNA of the CDR3 is TGCGCCAGCAGCCGACTAGCGGGAGGGACCACAGATACGCAGTATTTT. Translating gives CASSRLAGGTTDTQYF.

The gene calls are TRBV12-5 and TRBJ1-1; TRBD1 agrees at 8 bases. CDR1 is LGHNT, CDR2 FRNRAP, per germline. V was clipped by 5 bases and J by 6 bases; unmatched bases: 8. There are 14 residues in the CDR3. CDR3 in amino acids: CASGRGTGWPEAFF. CDR3 DNA: TGTGCTAGTGGTCGCGGGACAGGTTGGCCTGAAGCTTTCTTT.

The chain combines TRBV7-9 with TRBJ1-1, with D possibly TRBD1 on 5 matching bases. CDR1 and CDR2 from the germline V gene are SEHNR and FQNEAQ (reference sequence). CDR3 length: 14 residues. Trimming took 6 bases from V and 1 from J, leaving 12 bases between them. CDR3 DNA: TGTGCCAGCAGGTCCAGGGAGGCGAACACTGAAGCTTTCTTT. It yields the protein CASRSREANTEAFF.

The chain has TRBV7-8 and TRBJ2-3; 7 bases line up with TRBD2. CDR1 SGHVS and CDR2 FQNEAQ come from the germline V gene. J gave up 6 bases and V 1 base, and 4 bases lay outside the gene matches. The CDR3 consists of 14 residues. CDR3 in DNA: TGTGCCAGCAGCTTAGTAGGCGGGAGTGATACGCAGTATTTT. Its protein is CASSLVGGSDTQYF.

V is TRBV5-5 and J is TRBJ1-2; D remains unclear. CDR1 is SGHKS, CDR2 YYEKEE, per germline (reference sequence). Deletions cut 4 bases from V and 7 bases from J, with 20 bases between. The CDR3 runs to 15 residues. As DNA, the CDR3 is TGTGCCAGCAGCGGGAACGCGGCCATTACGCGTGGCTACACCTTC. Translating gives CASSGNAAITRGYTF.

This chain joins TRBV7-9 and TRBJ2-1; perhaps TRBD2 as D (5 bases). V was cut by 5 bases and J by 4 bases, with 12 bases left in between. The CDR3 sequence is 14 residues long. Germline CDR1 is SEHNR and CDR2 is FQNEAQ (reference sequence). In DNA form, the CDR3 reads TGTGCCAGCAGCCCCCCCACGGGGTACAATGAGCAGTTCTTC. Residues: CASSPPTGYNEQFF.

In its sample, this clone was seen a few times. This chain uses TRBV28 with TRBJ1-2; D may be TRBD1 (5 bases). Trimming pared 6 bases from V and 5 bases from J, leaving 19 bases between. Germline V gene data show CDR1 as MDHEN and CDR2 as SYDVKM. This CDR3 has 15 residues. This CDR3 reads CASSLGEGRLYGYTF. CDR3 DNA: TGTGCCAGCAGCCTGGGGGAGGGGAGATTATATGGCTACACCTTC.

This rearrangement joins TRBV3-1 (or the pseudogene TRBV3-2) to TRBJ1-6, with D unclear. Between the trimmed V and J ends, which lost 3 bases and 6 bases, there was a span of 12 bases. In germline, CDR1 is LGHDT, CDR2 YNNKEL (reference sequence). The CDR3 totals 15 residues. CDR3 sequence reads: CASSHKGLANSPLHF. For the CDR3, the DNA is TGTGCCAGCAGCCACAAAGGCCTGGCTAATTCACCCCTCCACTTT.

V and J are TRBV10-1 and TRBJ2-7, with D perhaps matching TRBD1 (6 bases). The CDR3 sequence is 13 residues long. V lost 4 bases and J lost 0, with 7 bases in between. Germline V CDR1 and CDR2: WNHNN, SYGVQD (reference sequence). Here the CDR3 DNA reads TGCGCCAGCAGTGCAGGGGTCTCCTACGAGCAGTACTTC. Its translation: CASSAGVSYEQYF.